The rows below give T cell receptor beta chains drawn from one sample of a study of OX40 agonist ivuxolimab in advanced cancers. Clones were sequenced by immunoSEQ multiplex PCR, and TCRdb holds only the in-frame ones, with some missing. The profile shows around 25,000 clones, 77% of them singletons. The sample in question was CD4+ or CD8+ T cells sorted from blood, obtained in a trial of the OX40 agonist ivuxolimab. Every receptor here comes from an adult with an advanced solid tumor such as melanoma, head and neck, liver or kidney cancer. CDR3s include the opening cysteine and the closing phenylalanine or tryptophan. The D gene is left open where the match is weak. The listing skips clone size in some rows; elsewhere it reads once, few, many or a size class.

cdr3_length	v_call	clone_size	j_call	d_call	cdr3_nt	cdr3_aa
15	TRBV6-1	NA	TRBJ2-6	NA	TGTGCCAGCAGACTAAGGGAGTTTGGGGCCAACGTCCTGACTTTC	CASRLREFGANVLTF
12	TRBV29-1	NA	TRBJ2-5	NA	TGCAGCGTTGAGGGGGTTGGGGAGACCCAGTACTTC	CSVEGVGETQYF
11	TRBV20-1	NA	TRBJ1-4	NA	TGCAGTGCTTTTCACGGGGAAAAACTGTTTTTT	CSAFHGEKLFF
11	TRBV18	NA	TRBJ1-4	NA	TGTGCCAGCTCACCGAATGAAAAACTGTTTTTT	CASSPNEKLFF
12	TRBV10-3	once	TRBJ1-1	NA	TGTGCCAGCAGCTACGGGGGGACTGAAGCTTTCTTT	CASSYGGTEAFF
12	TRBV10-3	few	TRBJ2-5	NA	TGTGCCATCAGCCTAACCCGGGAGACCCAGTACTTC	CAISLTRETQYF
15	TRBV19	NA	TRBJ1-5	NA	TGTGCCAGTAATTGGAGGGTTAGAGGCAATCAGCCCCAGCATTTT	CASNWRVRGNQPQHF
17	TRBV15	NA	TRBJ1-1	NA	TGTGCCACCAGCAGAGGTCCGGGGCGGGATAGGAACACTGAAGCTTTCTTT	CATSRGPGRDRNTEAFF
14	TRBV19	NA	TRBJ1-6	NA	TGTGCCAGTAACCAAGCCTCCTATAATTCACCCCTCCACTTT	CASNQASYNSPLHF
13	TRBV27	medium-sized	TRBJ2-1	NA	TGTGCCAGCACGCCCAGCTCCTACAATGAGCAGTTCTTC	CASTPSSYNEQFF
15	TRBV5-6	medium-sized	TRBJ2-5	NA	TGTGCCAGCAGCTTGAATTGGGGAGCCAGGGAGACCCAGTACTTC	CASSLNWGARETQYF
14	TRBV6-1	NA	TRBJ1-2	NA	TGTGCCAGCAGTGAAACGTCAACAGGGCTCGGCTACACCTTC	CASSETSTGLGYTF
17	TRBV18	NA	TRBJ2-1	TRBD1	TGTGCCAGCTCACCACGGACGGACAGGGGGCTCTACAATGAGCAGTTCTTC	CASSPRTDRGLYNEQFF
14	TRBV10-3	NA	TRBJ2-3	TRBD1	TGTGCCATCACCCCGGGACAGGCGGGGGATACGCAGTATTTT	CAITPGQAGDTQYF
14	TRBV10-2	once	TRBJ2-7	TRBD1	TGCGCCAGCAGTGAAAAGACAGGGTTCAACGAGCAGTACTTC	CASSEKTGFNEQYF
13	TRBV6-5	NA	TRBJ2-5	NA	TGTGCCAGCAGTAACCTTTACCAAGAGACCCAGTACTTC	CASSNLYQETQYF
11	TRBV5-4	NA	TRBJ1-4	NA	TGTGCCAGCAGCTTTGAGAAAAAACTGTTTTTT	CASSFEKKLFF
11	TRBV4-2	NA	TRBJ2-1	TRBD1	TGTGCCAGCAGCCTCGGACAGGGGCAGTTCTTC	CASSLGQGQFF
16	TRBV6-1	NA	TRBJ2-7	NA	TGTGCCAGCAGTGAATCACCTCGGGCGGGATTTTACGAGCAGTACTTC	CASSESPRAGFYEQYF
14	TRBV6-1	few	TRBJ2-1	TRBD1	TGTGCCAGCAGTCGGGACAGGGGATACAATGAGCAGTTCTTC	CASSRDRGYNEQFF
14	TRBV11-3	NA	TRBJ2-7	TRBD2	TGTGCCAGCAGCTTAGTGGGAGGGGCCCTCGAGCAGTACTTC	CASSLVGGALEQYF
15	TRBV7-6	NA	TRBJ2-5	TRBD2	TGTGCCAGCAGCTTAGAGGCGGGGGGGGGAGAGACCCAGTACTTC	CASSLEAGGGETQYF
15	TRBV5-4	medium-sized	TRBJ2-2	NA	TGTGCCAGCAGCTTAGGGGCAGGCCCCACCGGGGAGCTGTTTTTT	CASSLGAGPTGELFF
15	TRBV28	NA	TRBJ1-1	NA	TGTGCCAGCAGCACCACGCCGGGGGGGCGAACTGAAGCTTTCTTT	CASSTTPGGRTEAFF
12	TRBV11-3	once	TRBJ1-2	NA	TGTGCCAGCAGCGTCGAGGGGCGTCTGTTCACCTTC	CASSVEGRLFTF